These 28 T cell receptor beta chains share one sample of origin, sequenced in a study of CD8+CD57+ T cells in acquired aplastic anemia. Using genomic DNA as the template, TCR beta VDJ and CDR3 profiling was carried out. MiXCR was run by TCRdb on the reads, yielding one entry per CDR3 protein. Of under 250,000 distinct CDR3 sequences in the sample, over 55% are singletons; the top ten hold about 60%. Sequenced patients had shown CD8+CD57+ cell expansion by flow cytometry. Sequencing was done on a sample of sorted CD4+, CD8+, or CD8+CD57+ T cells (not recorded which) from PBMCs. The receptors come from a human donor with aplastic anemia.

The V call is TRBV7-3, the J call TRBJ1-1, with 7 positions matching TRBD1. Germline V gene sequence: CDR1 SGHTA, CDR2 FQGTGA. The CDR3 is made up of 15 amino acids. J was trimmed by 1 base and V by 9 bases; bases with no gene match: 11. CDR3 bases: TGTGCCAGAAGCCTTAGACAGGGACAGAACACTGAAGCTTTCTTT. Translation: CARSLRQGQNTEAFF.

The gene calls are TRBV2 and TRBJ2-1; TRBD1 or TRBD2 may be the D gene (5 bases each). Germline CDR1 reads SNHLY; CDR2 reads FYNNEI. This CDR3 comprises 15 residues. The V and J ends lost 6 bases and 0 bases respectively, with 12 bases between them. The CDR3 protein is CASSRDPSSYNEQFF. The CDR3 DNA is TGTGCCAGCAGCCGGGACCCGAGCTCCTACAATGAGCAGTTCTTC.

This clonotype was seen a handful of times. The V gene is TRBV2, the J gene TRBJ1-1, with a tentative D call TRBD1 (5 bases). This CDR3 has 13 residues. Germline values: CDR1 SNHLY, CDR2 FYNNEI. V gave up 8 bases and J gave up 1 base, with 11 bases separating them. CDR3 nucleotide sequence: TGTGCCAGCGGCCAGGGTGAGAACACTGAAGCTTTCTTT. Translation: CASGQGENTEAFF. The entire variable domain, with the rest obtained from reference TRBV2 and TRBJ1-1, is as follows: EPEVTQTPSHQVTQMGQEVILRCVPISNHLYFYWYRQILGQKVEFLVSFYNNEISEKSEIFDDQFSVERPDGSNFTLKIRSTKLEDSAMYFCASGQGENTEAFFGQGTRLTVV.

This clonotype has ten or more counts. DNA of the CDR3: TGTGCCAGCAGACCGACAGGGACCCCAGATACGCAGTATTTT. It translates to CASRPTGTPDTQYF. This chain connects TRBV12-3 or TRBV12-4 to TRBJ2-3, with 7 bases fitting TRBD1. With V trimmed by 6 bases and J by 4 bases, 7 bases remained unmatched. The CDR3 runs to 14 residues.

The chain combines TRBV6-5 with TRBJ1-2, with a tentative D call TRBD1 (6 bases). The length of the CDR3 is 14 residues. Trimming left V 4 bases short and J 3 bases short, with 12 bases between. Germline CDR1 and CDR2: MNHEY and SVGAGI. The CDR3 region has the DNA TGTGCCAGCAGTTCCACAGGGTACGACTATGGCTACACCTTC. Protein sequence: CASSSTGYDYGYTF.

This clonotype was seen many times. The chain combines TRBV7-3 with TRBJ2-1; TRBD2 matches 7 bases. CDR1 is SGHTA and CDR2 is FQGTGA in the germline V gene. The CDR3 extends over 14 amino acids. The junction had 5 bases not matched to a gene; V was cut back by 2 bases and J by 7 bases. Here the CDR3 reads CASSLGGGGNEQFF. CDR3 sequence (DNA): TGTGCCAGCAGCTTAGGCGGGGGTGGTAATGAGCAGTTCTTC.

The V call is TRBV19, the J call TRBJ2-1, with D perhaps matching TRBD2 (5 bases). Trimming cost V 4 bases and J 0 bases, with 13 bases left between them. The CDR3 contains 16 residues. Looked up from germline, CDR1 is LNHDA and CDR2 is SQIVND (reference sequence). The CDR3 is CASSKGGQFSYNEQFF. In DNA form, the CDR3 reads TGTGCCAGTAGTAAAGGAGGTCAATTCTCCTACAATGAGCAGTTCTTC. Supplemented by reference TRBV19 and TRBJ2-1, the full variable domain reads DGGITQSPKYLFRKEGQNVTLSCEQNLNHDAMYWYRQDPGQGLRLIYYSQIVNDFQKGDIAEGYSVSREKKESFPLTVTSAQKNPTAFYLCASSKGGQFSYNEQFFGPGTRLTVL.

This chain links TRBV10-3 with TRBJ2-2; D is possibly TRBD2 (6 bases). V lost 10 bases and J 4 bases, leaving 19 bases between the germline ends. The CDR3 is made up of 15 amino acids. Germline V gives CDR1 ENHRY, CDR2 SYGVKD. For the CDR3, the DNA is TGTGCCAGCACGGGTGGGCCCGGGGGCACCGGGGAGCTGTTTTTT. Translated: CASTGGPGGTGELFF.

V usage is TRBV14 and J usage is TRBJ2-1; D remains unclear. The length of the CDR3 is 12 residues. Germline loops: CDR1 SGHDN, CDR2 FVKESK. V gave up 1 base and J gave up 9 bases, with 7 bases separating them. The CDR3 nucleotides are TGTGCCAGCAGCCAAGTGTGGAGTGAGCAGTTCTTC. This codes for CASSQVWSEQFF.

The chain uses TRBV6-5 and TRBJ1-3; D is unclear. The CDR3 is made up of 14 amino acids. The germline V and J ends were trimmed by 7 bases and 0 bases, with 10 bases remaining between them. Per the germline V gene, CDR1 is MNHEY and CDR2 is SVGAGI. CDR3 region: CASKRNPSGNTIYF. Written as DNA, the CDR3 is TGTGCCAGCAAGAGGAACCCCTCTGGAAACACCATATATTTT.

The rearrangement links TRBV9 to TRBJ2-3; possibly TRBD1 or TRBD2 for D (5 bases each). Germline assignment: CDR1 SGDLS and CDR2 YYNGEE. Deletions cut 3 bases from V and 1 base from J, with 15 bases between. There are 16 residues in the CDR3. CDR3 sequence reads: CASSGRGVLRTDTQYF. As DNA, the CDR3 is TGTGCCAGCAGCGGACGGGGCGTCCTACGCACAGATACGCAGTATTTT.

The V and J genes are TRBV20-1 and TRBJ2-3, with a possible D match to TRBD1 (5 bases). V was shortened by 7 bases and J by 2 bases, with 25 bases between the two germline ends. Germline V lookup: CDR1 DFQATT, CDR2 SNEGSKA (reference sequence). CDR3 length: 17 residues. CDR3 DNA sequence: TGCAGTGGGCTGTTTTTGACCGACAGACCATACACAGATACGCAGTATTTT. It yields the protein CSGLFLTDRPYTDTQYF.

This clonotype was found many times. V and J are TRBV7-9 and TRBJ2-7; TRBD1 agrees at 8 bases. V shed 6 bases and J 3 bases; nucleotides not matched to a gene: 10. Germline loops: CDR1 SEHNR, CDR2 FQNEAQ (reference sequence). The CDR3 covers 15 residues. The CDR3 reads CASRPDRVSHYEQYF. CDR3 in DNA: TGTGCCAGCAGACCGGACAGGGTTTCCCACTACGAGCAGTACTTC.

V gene TRBV9 combines with J gene TRBJ2-1; 8 bases are a match to TRBD1. V was clipped by 4 bases and J by 9 bases; unmatched bases: 12. Per the germline V gene, CDR1 is SGDLS and CDR2 is YYNGEE. The CDR3 has 15 residues. CDR3 loop: CASSTRWTGTAEQFF. In nucleotides, the CDR3 is TGTGCCAGCAGCACCCGCTGGACAGGGACGGCTGAGCAGTTCTTC. The entire variable domain, with the rest obtained from reference TRBV9 and TRBJ2-1, is as follows: DSGVTQTPKHLITATGQRVTLRCSPRSGDLSVYWYQQSLDQGLQFLIQYYNGEERAKGNILERFSAQQFPDLHSELNLSSLELGDSALYFCASSTRWTGTAEQFFGPGTRLTVL.

Points on this clonotype: A junction end diverges from the germline sequence, so it may reflect a read error. The chain combines TRBV6-5 with TRBJ1-4; D not certain. Germline CDR1 reads MNHEY; CDR2 reads SVGAGI. There are 15 residues in the CDR3. CDR3 DNA: TGTGCCAGCAATTACTCCGAGACCGCTAATGAAAAACTGTTTTTT. It specifies CASNYSETANEKLFF.

The V call is TRBV12-5, the J call TRBJ2-7, with D possibly matching TRBD1 (6 bases). The germline gives CDR1 LGHNT, CDR2 FRNRAP. V was pared by 0 bases and J by 3 bases, with 15 bases between. CDR3 length: 16 residues. CDR3 in DNA: TGTGCTAGTGGTTTGGTACAGGGACACGTTCTCTACGAGCAGTACTTC. Its protein product is CASGLVQGHVLYEQYF.

The CDR3 reads CASSLGGHQPQHF. The DNA of the CDR3 is TGTGCCAGCAGCTTAGGCGGTCATCAGCCCCAGCATTTT. V is TRBV7-2 and J is TRBJ1-5; D ambiguous. The germline V gene has CDR1 SGHTA and CDR2 FQGNSA. Trimming left V 1 base short and J 5 bases short, with 6 bases between. This CDR3 is 13 amino acids long. Looking up the rest from reference TRBV7-2 and TRBJ1-5 gives the full variable domain: GAGVSQSPSNKVTEKGKDVELRCDPISGHTALYWYRQSLGQGLEFLIYFQGNSAPDKSGLPSDRFSAERTGGSVSTLTIQRTQQEDSAVYLCASSLGGHQPQHFGDGTRLSIL.

V is TRBV19 and J is TRBJ1-3; TRBD1 is a possible D gene (6 bases). This CDR3 is built from 14 residues. Germline V gene data show CDR1 as LNHDA and CDR2 as SQIVND (reference sequence). V was trimmed by 10 bases and J by 2 bases, leaving 15 bases between them. The CDR3 protein is CATSLPGAGNTIYF. The CDR3 region has the DNA TGTGCCACCTCCCTTCCAGGGGCTGGAAACACCATATATTTT.

This chain uses TRBV20-1 with TRBJ1-1; no firm D call. CDR3 length: 11 amino acids. Deletions cut 6 bases from V and 3 bases from J, with 8 bases between. Per germline, CDR1 DFQATT and CDR2 SNEGSKA (reference sequence). The CDR3 DNA reads TGCAGTGCCCCTTTCGACACTGAAGCTTTCTTT. Amino acid sequence: CSAPFDTEAFF.

V is TRBV7-9 and J is TRBJ2-1; D is uncertain. V lost 5 bases, J lost 5 bases, and 7 bases lay in between. This CDR3 contains 12 residues. Germline V gene sequence: CDR1 SEHNR, CDR2 FQNEAQ (reference sequence). CDR3 sequence: CASSHNDNEQFF. The CDR3 coding sequence is TGTGCCAGCAGCCATAACGACAATGAGCAGTTCTTC.

The sample holds a few counts of this clonotype. The chain uses TRBV15 and TRBJ2-5, with a weak D call TRBD2 (5 bases). This CDR3 comprises 15 residues. The germline CDR1 and CDR2 sequences are LNHNV and YYDKDF (reference sequence). V dropped 0 bases and J dropped 4 bases, with 12 bases sitting between them. As DNA, the CDR3 is TGTGCCACCAGCAGAGACCTAGCAGTGGGAGAGACCCAGTACTTC. It yields the protein CATSRDLAVGETQYF.

The chain carries TRBV3-1 and TRBJ2-5; 7 bases line up with TRBD2. Germline assignment: CDR1 LGHDT and CDR2 YNNKEL (reference sequence). V gave up 8 bases and J gave up 2 bases; unmatched junction bases: 8. This CDR3 contains 14 residues. CDR3 amino acids: CASRRLGGQETQYF. For the CDR3, the DNA is TGTGCCAGCCGGAGGCTGGGGGGGCAAGAGACCCAGTACTTC.

The chain is built from TRBV7-6 and TRBJ1-1; D call uncertain. The CDR3 runs to 14 residues. V lost 1 base and J 0 bases, leaving 6 bases between the germline ends. CDR1 and CDR2 from the germline V gene are SGHVS and FNYEAQ. CDR3 nucleotide sequence: TGTGCCAGCAGCTTAGAGACCCTGAACACTGAAGCTTTCTTT. Translation: CASSLETLNTEAFF. Drawing the rest from reference TRBV7-6 and TRBJ1-1, the complete variable domain is GAGVSQSPRYKVTKRGQDVALRCDPISGHVSLYWYRQALGQGPEFLTYFNYEAQQDKSGLPNDRFSAERPEGSISTLTIQRTEQRDSAMYRCASSLETLNTEAFFGQGTRLTVV.

V is TRBV12-3 or TRBV12-4 and J is TRBJ1-2; no firm D call. The CDR3 has 15 amino acids. V lost 5 bases and J lost 4, with 17 bases in between. Here the CDR3 DNA reads TGTGCCAGCAGTCCGCCCCCGGGAATGGCCTATGGCTACACCTTC. Encoded protein: CASSPPPGMAYGYTF.

This chain's CDR3 is CSVVTGGYYGYTF. In DNA form, the CDR3 reads TGCAGCGTTGTTACAGGGGGGTACTATGGCTACACCTTC. The genes are TRBV29-1 and TRBJ1-2, with 8 bases that match TRBD1. J was trimmed by 3 bases and V by 4 bases; bases with no gene match: 4. This CDR3 contains 13 residues. The germline V gene has CDR1 SQVTM and CDR2 ANQGSEA.

This clonotype has only a few counts. V usage is TRBV24-1 and J usage is TRBJ1-5; D gene uncertain. CDR1 and CDR2 (germline): KGHDR, SFDVKD. The V end lost 2 bases, the J end lost 4 bases, and 2 bases lay between the germline ends. The CDR3 is made up of 12 amino acids. The CDR3 reads CATSDSNQPQHF. The CDR3 DNA sequence: TGTGCCACCAGTGATTCAAATCAGCCCCAGCATTTT.

The sample holds one count of this clonotype. The rearrangement links TRBV7-8 to TRBJ2-3, with no clear D. V was shortened by 3 bases and J by 1 base, with 11 bases between the two germline ends. CDR1 is SGHVS and CDR2 is FQNEAQ in the germline V gene. The CDR3 is made up of 15 amino acids. The CDR3 region is CASSFGPTGTDTQYF. The CDR3 DNA is TGTGCCAGCAGCTTTGGCCCAACGGGCACAGATACGCAGTATTTT.

The V gene is TRBV7-9, the J gene TRBJ2-7, with D perhaps TRBD2 (5 bases). In germline, CDR1 is SEHNR, CDR2 FQNEAQ (reference sequence). The CDR3 covers 15 residues. V lost 5 bases and J lost 7, with 21 bases in between. Here the CDR3 reads CASSQEEGSTGEQYF. In nucleotides, the CDR3 is TGTGCCAGCAGCCAAGAAGAGGGCTCAACGGGGGAGCAGTACTTC.